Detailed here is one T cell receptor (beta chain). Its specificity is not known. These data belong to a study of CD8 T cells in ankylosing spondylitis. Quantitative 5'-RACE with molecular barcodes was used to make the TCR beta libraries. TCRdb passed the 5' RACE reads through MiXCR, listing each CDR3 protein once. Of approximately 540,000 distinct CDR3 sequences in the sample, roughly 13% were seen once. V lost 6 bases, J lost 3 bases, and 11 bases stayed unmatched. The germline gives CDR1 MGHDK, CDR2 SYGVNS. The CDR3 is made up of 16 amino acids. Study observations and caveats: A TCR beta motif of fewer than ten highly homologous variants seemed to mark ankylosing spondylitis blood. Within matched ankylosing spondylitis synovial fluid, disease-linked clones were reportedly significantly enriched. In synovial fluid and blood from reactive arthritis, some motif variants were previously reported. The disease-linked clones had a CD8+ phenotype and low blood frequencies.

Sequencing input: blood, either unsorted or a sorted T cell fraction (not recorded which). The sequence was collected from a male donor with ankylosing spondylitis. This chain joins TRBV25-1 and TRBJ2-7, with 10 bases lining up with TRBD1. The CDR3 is CASSLSGTGVSYEQYF. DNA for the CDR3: TGTGCCAGCAGCCTATCGGGGACAGGGGTTAGCTACGAGCAGTACTTC.